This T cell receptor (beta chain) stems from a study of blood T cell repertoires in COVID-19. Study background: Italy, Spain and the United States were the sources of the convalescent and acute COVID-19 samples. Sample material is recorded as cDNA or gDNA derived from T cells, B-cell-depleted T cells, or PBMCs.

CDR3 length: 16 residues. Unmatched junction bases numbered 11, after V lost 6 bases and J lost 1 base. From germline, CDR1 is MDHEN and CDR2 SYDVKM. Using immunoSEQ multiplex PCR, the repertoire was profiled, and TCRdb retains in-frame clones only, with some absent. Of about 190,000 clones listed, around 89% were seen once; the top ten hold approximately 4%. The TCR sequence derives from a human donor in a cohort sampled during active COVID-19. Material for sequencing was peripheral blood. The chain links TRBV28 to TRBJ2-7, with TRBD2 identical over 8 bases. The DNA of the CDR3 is TGTGCCAGCAGGCCCCGTAGGAGCGGGGGTTCCTACGAGCAGTACTTC. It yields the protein CASRPRRSGGSYEQYF.